This T cell receptor (beta chain) appears in the sequencing data of a study of blood T cell repertoires in COVID-19. Study-level information: There were acute and convalescent COVID-19 samples, and they came from the United States, Italy and Spain. PBMCs, B-cell-depleted T cells, or T cells provided the cDNA or gDNA that made up the material.

Per the germline V gene, CDR1 is ENHRY and CDR2 is SYGVKD. V was clipped by 10 bases and J by 4 bases; unmatched bases: 14. CDR3 length: 15 amino acids. Per the original data handling: Reference gene primer amplification gave estimated nucleated cell counts. Here immunoSEQ multiplex PCR was the method, and the copy in TCRdb shows in-frame clones only, minus some. The D gene and trimming were derived from the DNA, and the V and J assignments and clone size from that table. The sample has some 180,000 clones; about four fifths are singletons. Sequenced: peripheral blood. The chain recombines TRBV10-3 with TRBJ1-1, with 8 bases fitting TRBD1. This TCR derives from a woman between 65 and 79 years old who had recovered from COVID-19. The CDR3 protein is CATSGGRGRSTEAFF. CDR3 nucleotide sequence: TGTGCCACCAGCGGGGGCAGGGGGCGAAGCACTGAAGCTTTCTTT.